Listed here are 31 T cell receptor beta chains from one sample, sequenced in a study of CD8 T cells in cerebrospinal fluid in Alzheimer's disease. TCRdb reprocessed the 10x single-cell sequencing reads, keeping one entry per CDR3 protein, no DNA. This sample's table reports around 1,000 distinct CDR3 sequences. Sequences were obtained from cerebrospinal fluid. These receptor sequences come from a human donor in good health.

In terms of frequency, this clonotype is medium-sized (0.01 to 0.1%). V is TRBV6-2 or TRBV6-3 and J is TRBJ1-4; lacking DNA, the TRBD1 call made by TCRdb goes unchecked. CDR1 and CDR2 from the germline V gene are MNHEY and SVGEGT. The CDR3 sequence is 17 residues long. The CDR3 sequence: CASSYSSGGDPNEKLFF.

This clonotype is medium-sized by frequency. The chain combines TRBV19 with TRBJ1-6. CDR1 LNHDA and CDR2 SQIVND come from the germline V gene (reference sequence). There are 12 residues in the CDR3. This chain's CDR3 is CASRASGSPLHF.

This clonotype counts as medium-sized by frequency. V is TRBV18 and J is TRBJ2-5. The CDR3 spans 14 residues. The germline CDR1 and CDR2 sequences are KGHSH and LQKENI. The CDR3 protein is CASSPLSVVETQYF.

Frequency places this clonotype as large (0.1 to 1%). This chain links TRBV4-3 with TRBJ2-1; without DNA, the TCRdb call of TRBD2 cannot be checked. From germline, CDR1 is LGHNA and CDR2 YSLEER. The CDR3 sequence is 16 residues long. CDR3 sequence reads: CASSPLGLASYNEQFF.

This clonotype shows up as medium-sized by frequency. This sequence joins TRBV6-1 and TRBJ2-3; no DNA is available, so the TRBD2 call from TCRdb remains unchecked. The CDR3 covers 16 residues. Germline-derived CDR1 and CDR2 are MNHNS and SASEGT. The CDR3 reads CASSAGLAGGGDTQYF.

Considering frequency, this clonotype is medium-sized. The V call is TRBV10-1, the J call TRBJ1-1; as DNA is missing, the TRBD1 call by TCRdb cannot be tested. Germline CDR1 WNHNN, CDR2 SYGVQD (reference sequence). The CDR3 loop spans 14 amino acids. The CDR3 sequence: CASSETGKNTEAFF.

Judged by frequency, this clonotype is large (0.1 to 1%). V gene TRBV10-2 combines with J gene TRBJ1-4. Germline V lookup: CDR1 WSHSY, CDR2 SAAADI. CDR3 size: 12 residues. CDR3: CASSTTNEKLFF.

This clonotype is deemed medium-sized by its frequency. The V gene is TRBV3-1, the J gene TRBJ2-7; TCRdb's D gene call, TRBD2, goes unchecked for lack of DNA. The CDR3 has 20 amino acids. Looked up from germline, CDR1 is LGHDT and CDR2 is YNNKEL (reference sequence). The CDR3 reads CASSQASGGRGALKPYEQYF.

Judged by frequency, this clonotype is medium-sized. The genes are TRBV20-1 and TRBJ1-5; TCRdb lists TRBD1, though no DNA is available to test this call. Germline CDR1 DFQATT, CDR2 SNEGSKA (reference sequence). The CDR3 extends over 15 amino acids. CDR3 residues: CSARGGQGSNQPQHF.

According to its frequency, this clonotype is medium-sized (0.01 to 0.1%). This sequence joins TRBV5-5 and TRBJ2-7; TCRdb reports TRBD1, a call that lacks DNA to check it against. CDR1 and CDR2 (germline): SGHKS, YYEKEE (reference sequence). This CDR3 comprises 15 residues. The CDR3: CASSLTRGALDEQYF. Supplemented by reference TRBV5-5 and TRBJ2-7, the full variable domain reads DAGVTQSPTHLIKTRGQQVTLRCSPISGHKSVSWYQQVLGQGPQFIFQYYEKEERGRGNFPDRFSARQFPNYSSELNVNALLLGDSALYLCASSLTRGALDEQYFGPGTRLTVT.

This clonotype is called large based on its frequency. This rearrangement joins TRBV3-1 to TRBJ2-4. Per germline, CDR1 LGHDT and CDR2 YNNKEL (reference sequence). The CDR3 is 17 residues long. The CDR3 loop reads CASSQDFDFLAKNIQYF.

By frequency, this clonotype is medium-sized. The chain carries TRBV20-1 and TRBJ2-2; absent DNA, TCRdb's TRBD1 call cannot be checked. The CDR3 length is 14 residues. Germline values: CDR1 DFQATT, CDR2 SNEGSKA (reference sequence). The CDR3 is CSASSGGAFGELFF.

This clonotype counts as medium-sized (0.01 to 0.1%) by frequency. The chain employs TRBV2 and TRBJ2-2; TCRdb's D gene call, TRBD2, goes unchecked for lack of DNA. The CDR3 has 13 residues. Germline CDR1 reads SNHLY; CDR2 reads FYNNEI. The CDR3 is CASSERGTGELFF.

This clonotype is classed as medium-sized by frequency. This sequence joins TRBV5-7 and TRBJ1-2; the D call of TRBD1 rests on TCRdb alone, since no DNA is present to check it. TRBV5-7 is designated an ORF whose function remains uncertain. The CDR3 is 18 amino acids. CDR3 amino acids: CASSFFPTGTALNYGYTF.

According to its frequency, this clonotype is medium-sized. The chain combines TRBV4-1 with TRBJ2-7; TCRdb names TRBD1, which stays unverified in the absence of DNA. The CDR3 runs to 15 residues. The germline V gene encodes CDR1 MGHRA and CDR2 YSYEKL. The CDR3 sequence: CASSQAGTDSYEQYF.

In terms of frequency, this clonotype is large. The chain couples TRBV4-3 to TRBJ2-1; TCRdb returns TRBD2, unconfirmable since there is no DNA. This CDR3 spans 18 amino acids. Germline values: CDR1 LGHNA, CDR2 YSLEER. This CDR3 is CASSQDFPGTSEGNEQFF.

The J gene is TRBJ2-2, the V gene TRBV19; without DNA, the TCRdb call of TRBD2 cannot be checked. The germline V gene has CDR1 LNHDA and CDR2 SQIVND (reference sequence). The CDR3 length is 17 residues. CDR3: CASTRGLAGGKTGELFF.

This clonotype counts as medium-sized by frequency. The V and J genes are TRBV7-9 and TRBJ2-3; the TCRdb D gene call, TRBD1, has no DNA to confirm it. Germline lookup yields CDR1 SEHNR and CDR2 FQNEAQ (reference sequence). This CDR3 has 15 amino acids. This CDR3 is CASSPTGVAIGTQYF.

This clonotype is identified as large from frequency. The gene calls are TRBV28 and TRBJ1-2; without DNA, the TCRdb call of TRBD1 cannot be checked. Germline CDR1 is MDHEN and CDR2 is SYDVKM. This CDR3 is 12 amino acids long. The CDR3 region is CASGRQGYGYTF.

This clonotype ranks as medium-sized in terms of frequency. The chain has TRBV19 and TRBJ1-1; TCRdb reports TRBD1, a call that lacks DNA to check it against. The CDR3 totals 14 residues. The germline V gene has CDR1 LNHDA and CDR2 SQIVND (reference sequence). The CDR3 loop reads CASSIEGTNTEAFF.

Considering frequency, this clonotype is large. The J gene is TRBJ1-6, the V gene TRBV18. CDR3 length equals 13 residues. Germline-derived CDR1 and CDR2 are KGHSH and LQKENI. The CDR3 sequence is CASSPLKNSPLHF. Together with reference TRBV18 and TRBJ1-6, the CDR3 gives the full variable domain: NAGVMQNPRHLVRRRGQEARLRCSPMKGHSHVYWYRQLPEEGLKFMVYLQKENIIDESGMPKERFSAEFPKEGPSILRIQQVVRGDSAAYFCASSPLKNSPLHFGNGTRLTVT.

The chain joins TRBV5-4 to TRBJ2-5; checking the TCRdb D call of TRBD2 is not possible without DNA. The germline V gene encodes CDR1 SGHNT and CDR2 YYREEE (reference sequence). The CDR3 has 17 residues. The CDR3 loop reads CASSPGTSGGMRETQYF.

In terms of frequency, this clonotype is large. The chain employs TRBV7-8 and TRBJ2-3; TCRdb's D call of TRBD2 is untestable without DNA. This CDR3 contains 17 residues. Germline CDR1 is SGHVS and CDR2 is FQNEAQ. CDR3 loop: CASSLAAFGGLLDTQYF.

This clonotype registers medium-sized by frequency. The chain has TRBV20-1 and TRBJ2-3; TCRdb's D gene call, TRBD1, goes unchecked for lack of DNA. Germline V lookup: CDR1 DFQATT, CDR2 SNEGSKA (reference sequence). CDR3 size: 15 residues. The CDR3 is CSALRRAAGTDTQYF.

This clonotype shows up as large by frequency. This sequence joins TRBV20-1 and TRBJ2-3; TCRdb proposes TRBD1, but this gene call is untestable without DNA. The CDR3 is 15 residues long. Germline V gives CDR1 DFQATT, CDR2 SNEGSKA (reference sequence). The CDR3 sequence: CSAREGQGNADTQYF.

The chain recombines TRBV3-1 with TRBJ2-1. The CDR3 extends over 15 amino acids. The V gene's germline CDR1 is LGHDT and CDR2 YNNKEL (reference sequence). The CDR3 loop is CASSQDFASNSEQFF.

This clonotype ranks as large in terms of frequency. This chain links TRBV12-3 or TRBV12-4 with TRBJ2-7; absent DNA, TCRdb's TRBD1 call cannot be checked. This CDR3 region has 13 residues. The CDR3 region is CASTVTGSYEQYF.

By frequency, this clonotype registers medium-sized. The chain joins TRBV20-1 to TRBJ2-5; the TRBD1 assignment by TCRdb is unverifiable without DNA. CDR1 is DFQATT and CDR2 is SNEGSKA in the germline V gene (reference sequence). This CDR3 is 14 amino acids long. CDR3 in amino acids: CSATGKGAQETQYF.

This clonotype registers medium-sized by frequency. The chain joins TRBV6-5 to TRBJ1-1; the TCRdb D gene call, TRBD1, has no DNA to confirm it. The germline gives CDR1 MNHEY, CDR2 SVGAGI. This CDR3 contains 13 residues. The CDR3 region is CASSYSAGTEAFF.

In terms of frequency, this clonotype is medium-sized. The gene calls are TRBV5-5 and TRBJ1-4; TCRdb reports TRBD1, a call that lacks DNA to check it against. Germline assignment: CDR1 SGHKS and CDR2 YYEKEE (reference sequence). The CDR3 loop spans 15 amino acids. Here the CDR3 reads CASSQWGTGGEKLFF.

Its frequency marks this clonotype as medium-sized. CDR3 amino acids: CASSLAGRGANTGELFF. The V and J genes are TRBV5-1 and TRBJ2-2; as DNA is missing, the TRBD1 call by TCRdb cannot be tested. The CDR3 spans 17 residues. CDR1 is SGHRS and CDR2 is YFSETQ in the germline V gene.